The entry that follows covers one T cell receptor (beta chain) sequence. Its target is not known. The data derive from a study of chemoradiotherapy in HPV16-positive cancers. Overall study findings and caveats: Candidate HPV-specific clones and E7-related TCR motifs grew in tumor during treatment.

Assay used: immunoSEQ multiplex PCR; TCRdb lists only in-frame clones, some missing. The sample consists of approximately 1,100 clones, approximately 80% of them appearing once. V lost 3 bases and J lost 1, with 10 bases in between. Germline values: CDR1 LNHDA, CDR2 SQIVND (reference sequence). The CDR3 loop spans 15 amino acids. The sample here was tumor tissue, taken from a patient who underwent chemoradiotherapy. The receptor was isolated from a human donor with HPV-associated anogenital cancer. This chain links TRBV19 with TRBJ1-5, with a weak D call TRBD1 (5 bases). CDR3 in DNA: TGTGCCAGTAGTATTAGACAGTCGAGCAATCAGCCCCAGCATTTT. It specifies CASSIRQSSNQPQHF.